This TCR beta chain was retrieved from a study of identical twins. Points from the study as a whole: Invariant T cells like MAIT and iNKT could partly confound the zero-insertion analyses. Sequences that were beta out-of-frame showed weaker excess twin sharing.

There are 13 residues in the CDR3. V lost 3 bases, J lost 6 bases, and 11 bases lay in between. On this clonotype: Its antigen is undetermined.

A universal primer site arose from template switching, and cDNA bore unique molecular identifiers. Via MiXCR, TCRdb re-called the 5' RACE reads, giving one row per CDR3 protein. The profile shows approximately 600,000 distinct CDR3 sequences, approximately 10% of them singletons. These data are also associated with another study on yellow fever vaccine responses in identical twins.

Sequenced input: PBMCs. The chain combines TRBV12-3 or TRBV12-4 with TRBJ2-5; maybe TRBD2 (7 bases). The sequence was obtained from a woman aged 18-29 years in good health. This CDR3 reads CASSLMGGQTQYF. The CDR3 nucleotides are TGTGCCAGCAGTTTGATGGGGGGGCAGACCCAGTACTTC.